This section outlines one TCR beta chain sequence together with its context. Antigen unknown. This record belongs to a study of OX40 agonist ivuxolimab in advanced cancers. Across the whole study: Partial responses were recorded for three patients, including one with hepatocellular carcinoma and two with cutaneous melanoma.

Study results and caveats: With doses of 0.1 to 3.0 mg/kg, CD4+ and CD8+ blood T cells had undergone clonal expansion by week 6. Patients who responded partially at 0.1-3.0 mg/kg showed clonal expansion ranking among the lowest.

Some clones are missing from TCRdb's copy, which holds only in-frame ones; the method was immunoSEQ multiplex PCR. The sample lists about 67,000 clones; roughly 92% were seen once. The source was CD4+ or CD8+ T cells sorted from blood, collected in a trial of the OX40 agonist ivuxolimab. The clonotype was recovered from an adult with an advanced solid tumor such as melanoma, head and neck, liver or kidney cancer.

The CDR3 reads CASSPGTSFNEQFF. CDR3 DNA: TGTGCCAGCAGCCCCGGGACCTCTTTCAATGAGCAGTTCTTC. The chain recombines TRBV7-9 with TRBJ2-1, with D possibly called TRBD1 or TRBD2 (5 bases each). The length of the CDR3 is 14 residues. The germline V gene encodes CDR1 SEHNR and CDR2 FQNEAQ (reference sequence). Trimming took 5 bases from V and 6 from J, leaving 14 bases between them.